The present entry profiles one T cell receptor (beta chain) with its context. Its target is unknown. The sample originates from a study of identical twins. Study-level findings and limits: Among monozygotic twins, out-of-frame TCR alpha sharing exceeded what models predicted. In zero-insertion analyses, partial confounding could arise from invariant MAIT and iNKT cells.

The ends lost 0 bases at V and 6 bases at J; junction bases unmatched: 10. Per the germline V gene, CDR1 is SGHVS and CDR2 is FNYEAQ. CDR3 length: 16 amino acids. TCRdb ran MiXCR on the 5' RACE reads and lists one entry per CDR3 protein. This table has fewer than 350,000 distinct CDR3 sequences, more than 6.5% appearing once. This sample also appeared in a second study, on yellow fever vaccine responses in identical twins. That work states: Reports say the vaccine T cell response in twins looked partly convergent and partly personalized.

The sequence came from a woman in her late teens or twenties in good health. The gene calls are TRBV7-6 and TRBJ2-5; 7 bases map to TRBD2. The sequencing input was memory (CD45RO+) T cells sorted from blood. CDR3 nucleotide sequence: TGTGCCAGCAGCTTAGCTGGCGGCGGGAGCCCAAAGACCCAGTACTTC. Protein sequence: CASSLAGGGSPKTQYF.